The 30 T cell receptor beta chains reported below all come from one sample, sequenced in a study of cytomegalovirus exposure and HLA in healthy donors (dated by TCRdb to the late 2010s). To prepare the library, the immunoSEQ multiplex PCR assay was applied. For the multiplex PCR, a mixture combining 60 forward primers for TCR Vbeta segments and 13 reverse primers for TCR Jbeta segments was used. Imported from immuneACCESS, the table was reduced by TCRdb to in-frame sequences with V and J called. These copies leave out some clones; in studies compared against another copy, an unresolved V gene accounts for under half, and the cause of the remainder is not known. The sample table contains roughly 190,000 clones; only one count was recorded for around 83% of them. Roughly 1.1% of the sample belongs to the ten largest clones. Sequenced: PBMCs. The receptors were sampled from a middle-aged woman in good health and CMV-seronegative.

This rearrangement joins TRBV7-6 to TRBJ1-4; no definite D call. Germline CDR1 SGHVS, CDR2 FNYEAQ. The CDR3 is made up of 12 amino acids. V was clipped by 5 bases and J by 8 bases, with 9 bases between them. CDR3 DNA: TGTGCCAGCAGCCCCCGGAGGGAAAAACTGTTTTTT. Translation: CASSPRREKLFF.

V usage is TRBV7-3 and J usage is TRBJ2-2; D remains ambiguous. V lost 8 bases and J lost 1, with 11 bases in between. The CDR3 runs to 14 residues. Germline V gene data show CDR1 as SGHTA and CDR2 as FQGTGA. CDR3 in DNA: TGTGCCAGCCGCCTCTCGGTGAACACCGGGGAGCTGTTTTTT. As protein: CASRLSVNTGELFF.

This clone occurred a few times. The CDR3 region is CASRRVQELTGELFF. The CDR3 region has the DNA TGTGCCAGTCGTAGAGTACAGGAACTCACCGGGGAGCTGTTTTTT. The J gene is TRBJ2-2, the V gene TRBV19, with TRBD1 as a possible D gene (5 bases). This CDR3 contains 15 residues. V was pared by 8 bases and J by 4 bases, with 17 bases between. In germline, CDR1 is LNHDA, CDR2 SQIVND (reference sequence).

This sequence joins TRBV10-3 and TRBJ2-5; TRBD2 matches 14 bases. The DNA end is a closer match to TRBJ2-7, so the J assignment may be wrong. Germline CDR1 is ENHRY and CDR2 is SYGVKD. This CDR3 region has 15 residues. The DNA of the CDR3 is TGTGCCATCAGCGGGACTAGCGGGAGTCCCCACGAGCAGTACTTC. Its protein is CAISGTSGSPHEQYF.

The genes are TRBV9 and TRBJ2-1, with 8 positions matching TRBD1. Germline-derived CDR1 and CDR2 are SGDLS and YYNGEE. V dropped 4 bases and J dropped 8; count of bases not matched to a gene: 11. The CDR3 spans 15 residues. CDR3 sequence reads: CASSKVTGEFDEQFF. Here the CDR3 DNA reads TGTGCCAGCAGCAAAGTGACAGGGGAATTCGATGAGCAGTTCTTC.

This clone occurred a few times. The chain has TRBV19 and TRBJ2-6; 7 positions agree with TRBD1. CDR1 and CDR2 (germline): LNHDA, SQIVND (reference sequence). The CDR3 consists of 17 residues. The V segment lost 7 bases and the J segment 0 bases; nucleotides outside the gene matches: 9. Here the CDR3 reads CASTRTGTISGANVLTF. CDR3 nucleotides: TGTGCCAGTACCCGGACAGGTACGATCTCTGGGGCCAACGTCCTGACTTTC. The variable domain in full, completed from reference TRBV19 and TRBJ2-6, reads DGGITQSPKYLFRKEGQNVTLSCEQNLNHDAMYWYRQDPGQGLRLIYYSQIVNDFQKGDIAEGYSVSREKKESFPLTVTSAQKNPTAFYLCASTRTGTISGANVLTFGAGSRLTVL.

This chain links TRBV6-5 with TRBJ2-5; 7 bases align to TRBD1. Germline V lookup: CDR1 MNHEY, CDR2 SVGAGI. CDR3 size: 14 residues. After removal of 4 bases from V and 1 base from J, the junction contained 3 bases not matched to a gene. DNA of the CDR3: TGTGCCAGCAGTTTTGGGACAGCCCAAGAGACCCAGTACTTC. This gives the protein CASSFGTAQETQYF.

The chain recombines TRBV7-3 with TRBJ2-3; 13 bases fit TRBD2. CDR1 and CDR2 from the germline V gene are SGHTA and FQGTGA. This CDR3 has 16 amino acids. V was clipped by 6 bases and J by 2 bases; unmatched bases: 5. Here the CDR3 reads CASSQGLAGATDTQYF. CDR3 bases: TGTGCCAGCAGTCAAGGACTAGCGGGAGCCACAGATACGCAGTATTTT.

The V gene is TRBV10-2, the J gene TRBJ2-1, with 10 nucleotides matching TRBD1. Germline V gene lookup returns CDR1 WSHSY and CDR2 SAAADI. The junction had 8 bases not matched to a gene; V was cut back by 2 bases and J by 7 bases. The CDR3 runs 16 residues. The CDR3 nucleotides read TGCGCCAGCAGTGAGAACACCGGGACAGGGGCGAATGAGCAGTTCTTC. Its protein is CASSENTGTGANEQFF.

The chain has TRBV14 and TRBJ1-3, with TRBD1 identical over 7 bases. Germline V gene sequence: CDR1 SGHDN, CDR2 FVKESK. There are 17 residues in the CDR3. The J segment lost 2 bases and the V segment lost 4 bases, leaving 11 bases of the junction unmatched. The CDR3 DNA follows: TGTGCCAGCAGCCGGTTTAGACAGACAGGGACTGGAAACACCATATATTTT. This gives the protein CASSRFRQTGTGNTIYF.

J is TRBJ2-1 and V is TRBV29-1; 9 bases agree with TRBD2. The CDR3 spans 16 residues. Germline trimming cut 4 bases from V and 2 bases from J; bases unmatched to any gene: 9. The V gene's germline CDR1 is SQVTM and CDR2 ANQGSEA. This CDR3 is CSVGGAGGGTYNEQFF. CDR3 sequence (DNA): TGCAGCGTTGGAGGAGCGGGAGGAGGAACCTACAATGAGCAGTTCTTC.

The chain combines TRBV7-9 with TRBJ2-7, with a weak D call TRBD1 (6 bases). This CDR3 contains 13 residues. Germline loops: CDR1 SEHNR, CDR2 FQNEAQ (reference sequence). The V end lost 6 bases, the J end lost 4 bases, and 13 bases lay between the germline ends. The CDR3 nucleotides are TGTGCCAGCAGTTTGGACAGTTTATACGAGCAGTACTTC. It is translated as CASSLDSLYEQYF.

This clone came up once. The V gene is TRBV13, the J gene TRBJ1-3, with D unresolved. The V gene lost 3 bases and the J gene lost 1 base, with 7 bases spanning the gap. Germline V gene sequence: CDR1 PRHDT, CDR2 FYEKMQ (reference sequence). The length of the CDR3 is 14 residues. CDR3 sequence: CASSLGVSGNTIYF. The DNA for the CDR3 is TGTGCCAGCAGCTTGGGAGTGTCTGGAAACACCATATATTTT.

This rearrangement joins TRBV19 to TRBJ1-2, with TRBD1 matching over 8 bases. Germline lookup yields CDR1 LNHDA and CDR2 SQIVND (reference sequence). The CDR3 covers 14 residues. V shed 5 bases, J shed 7 bases, and the junction held 9 bases outside the gene matches. DNA of the CDR3: TGTGCCAGTAGTCAGGACAGGGTTGGTTTTGGCTACACCTTC. This encodes CASSQDRVGFGYTF.

This chain connects TRBV2 to TRBJ2-3; the D gene is possibly TRBD2 (6 bases). V shed 4 bases and J shed 2 bases, with 16 bases lying between them. Germline lookup yields CDR1 SNHLY and CDR2 FYNNEI. The CDR3 loop spans 16 amino acids. The CDR3: CASSVRRRESTDTQYF. The CDR3 DNA follows: TGTGCCAGCAGTGTACGAAGGAGGGAGTCCACAGATACGCAGTATTTT.

There are a few counts of this clone. J is TRBJ2-1 and V is TRBV29-1, with D possibly TRBD2 on 5 matching bases. The germline gives CDR1 SQVTM, CDR2 ANQGSEA. The CDR3 spans 12 residues. Between the trimmed V and J ends, which lost 4 bases and 8 bases, there was a span of 12 bases. The CDR3 region is CSVGSSIDEQFF. Written as DNA, the CDR3 is TGCAGCGTTGGGTCTAGCATAGATGAGCAGTTCTTC.

The V gene is TRBV7-9, the J gene TRBJ2-1; weak D call: TRBD1 (6 bases). This CDR3 comprises 14 residues. CDR1 and CDR2 (germline): SEHNR, FQNEAQ (reference sequence). The V gene lost 5 bases and the J gene lost 8 bases, with 16 bases spanning the gap. CDR3 in amino acids: CASSQSGRGDEQFF. The CDR3 nucleotides read TGTGCCAGCAGCCAGTCGGGCAGGGGTGATGAGCAGTTCTTC.

The V and J genes are TRBV5-1 and TRBJ2-5; 7 bases are a match to TRBD2. Germline assignment: CDR1 SGHRS and CDR2 YFSETQ. The CDR3 is 14 amino acids. The trim removed 2 bases at V and 5 bases at J, leaving 6 bases unmatched. The CDR3 DNA is TGCGCCAGCAGCTTCGGGCGGGAGACGGAGACCCAGTACTTC. Translating gives CASSFGRETETQYF.

The chain joins TRBV7-9 to TRBJ1-4; D possibly corresponds to TRBD1 (6 bases). The V and J ends lost 1 base and 8 bases respectively, with 14 bases between them. CDR1 SEHNR and CDR2 FQNEAQ come from the germline V gene (reference sequence). The length of the CDR3 is 15 residues. The CDR3: CASSLGGQPVEKLFF. In DNA form, the CDR3 reads TGTGCCAGCAGCTTAGGCGGACAGCCGGTCGAAAAACTGTTTTTT.

V usage is TRBV5-8 and J usage is TRBJ1-5; weak D call: TRBD1 (6 bases). CDR1 SGHTS and CDR2 YDEGEE come from the germline V gene. The CDR3 loop spans 17 amino acids. With 4 bases removed from V and 2 bases from J, the gap between germline ends came to 19 bases. The CDR3 loop is CASSQITGSKGNQPQHF. The CDR3 DNA reads TGTGCCAGCAGCCAAATAACAGGGAGTAAGGGCAATCAGCCCCAGCATTTT.

As concerns this clone: Relative to the germline gene, one junction end is altered; a read error may explain this. The V gene is TRBV18, the J gene TRBJ1-1; TRBD1 agrees at 7 bases. The germline V gene has CDR1 KGHSH and CDR2 LQKENI. This CDR3 is built from 14 residues. CDR3 in amino acids: CASSPGTENAEAFF. CDR3 nucleotide sequence: TGTGCCAGCTCGCCAGGGACAGAGAACGCTGAAGCTTTCTTT.

The chain links TRBV30 to TRBJ1-6; 9 positions agree with TRBD1. Germline V gene sequence: CDR1 GTSNPN, CDR2 SVGIG (reference sequence). After removal of 8 bases from V and 7 bases from J, the junction contained 9 bases not matched to a gene. This CDR3 region has 14 residues. CDR3 nucleotides: TGTGCCGGGATTGACAGGGGGGGAAATTCACCCCTCCACTTT. Its protein product is CAGIDRGGNSPLHF.

This clone turned up a few times. This chain links TRBV7-9 with TRBJ1-2; perhaps TRBD1 as D (5 bases). CDR1 SEHNR and CDR2 FQNEAQ come from the germline V gene (reference sequence). The length of the CDR3 is 13 residues. The V gene lost 5 bases and the J gene lost 6 bases, with 13 bases spanning the gap. The CDR3: CASSGQGGDGYTF. As DNA, the CDR3 is TGTGCCAGCAGCGGTCAGGGAGGGGATGGCTACACCTTC. Full variable domain (outside the CDR3, taken from reference TRBV7-9 and TRBJ1-2): DTGVSQNPRHKITKRGQNVTFRCDPISEHNRLYWYRQTLGQGPEFLTYFQNEAQLEKSRLLSDRFSAERPKGSFSTLEIQRTEQGDSAMYLCASSGQGGDGYTFGSGTRLTVV.

This clone was detected only a few times. The chain carries TRBV27 and TRBJ1-1; TRBD1 matches at 7 bases. The CDR3 extends over 14 amino acids. Trimming at V came to 5 bases and at J to 0 bases, leaving 3 bases not matched to a gene. Germline V lookup: CDR1 MNHEY, CDR2 SMNVEV (reference sequence). This CDR3 reads CASSRDSMNTEAFF. DNA for the CDR3: TGTGCCAGCAGTCGGGACAGCATGAACACTGAAGCTTTCTTT.

CDR3 DNA sequence: TGTGCCAGTAGTATACCCGGGGCAGGGGGTAATGAAAAACTGTTTTTT. Encoded protein: CASSIPGAGGNEKLFF. The chain links TRBV19 to TRBJ1-4; 7 bases align to TRBD1. This CDR3 is 16 amino acids long. The germline V gene encodes CDR1 LNHDA and CDR2 SQIVND (reference sequence). J lost 4 bases, V lost 2 bases, and 7 bases had no gene match.

The chain carries TRBV5-6 and TRBJ2-1; 7 bases match TRBD2. Germline V gives CDR1 SGHDT, CDR2 YYEEEE. CDR3 length: 15 residues. The V and J ends lost 3 bases and 6 bases, in that order; junction bases with no gene match: 9. The CDR3 region is CASSYALTGGNEQFF. As DNA, the CDR3 is TGTGCCAGCAGCTATGCTTTAACGGGAGGCAATGAGCAGTTCTTC.

The chain carries TRBV7-2 and TRBJ2-7, with no clear D. Trimming removed 3 bases from V and 0 bases from J, with 6 bases in between. From germline, CDR1 is SGHTA and CDR2 FQGNSA. The CDR3 sequence is 13 residues long. CDR3 region: CASSFDSSYEQYV. CDR3 coding DNA: TGTGCCAGCAGCTTCGATAGCTCCTACGAGCAGTACGTC.

The chain employs TRBV19 and TRBJ1-2, with TRBD1 matching over 9 bases. Germline V CDR1 and CDR2: LNHDA, SQIVND (reference sequence). The CDR3 loop spans 15 amino acids. J gave up 2 bases and V 3 bases, and 4 bases lay outside the gene matches. CDR3 residues: CASSMRQGVNYGYTF. The CDR3, as DNA: TGTGCCAGTAGTATGCGACAGGGGGTGAACTATGGCTACACCTTC.

The J gene is TRBJ2-2, the V gene TRBV2, with TRBD2 matching over 9 bases. After removal of 5 bases from V and 3 bases from J, the junction contained 4 bases not matched to a gene. The CDR3 is 15 residues long. The germline CDR1 and CDR2 sequences are SNHLY and FYNNEI. The CDR3 DNA is TGTGCCAGCAGTTTGACTAGCGGAGACACCGGGGAGCTGTTTTTT. Protein: CASSLTSGDTGELFF.

The chain has TRBV21-1 and TRBJ2-3; TRBD2, the table's D call, lacks a check against the DNA. TRBV21-1 is a pseudogene segment. The CDR3 totals 16 residues. CDR3 residues: CASSWRLAKGGDTQYF. The DNA for the CDR3 is TGTGCCAGCAGCTGGCGACTAGCGAAAGGGGGAGATACGCAGTATTTT.